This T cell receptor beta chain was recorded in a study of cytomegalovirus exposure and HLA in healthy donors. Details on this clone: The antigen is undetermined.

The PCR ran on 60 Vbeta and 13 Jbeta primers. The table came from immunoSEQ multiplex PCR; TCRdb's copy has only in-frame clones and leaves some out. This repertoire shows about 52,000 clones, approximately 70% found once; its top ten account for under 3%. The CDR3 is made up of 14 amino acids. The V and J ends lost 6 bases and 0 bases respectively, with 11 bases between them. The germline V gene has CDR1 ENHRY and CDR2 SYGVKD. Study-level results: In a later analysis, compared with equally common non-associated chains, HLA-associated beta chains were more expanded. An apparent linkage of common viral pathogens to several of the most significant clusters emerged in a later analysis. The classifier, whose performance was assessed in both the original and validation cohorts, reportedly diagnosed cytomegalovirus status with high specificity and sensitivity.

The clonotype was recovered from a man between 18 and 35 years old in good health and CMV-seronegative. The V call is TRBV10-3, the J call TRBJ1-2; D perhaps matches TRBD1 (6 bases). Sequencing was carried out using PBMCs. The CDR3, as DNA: TGTGCCATCAGACGACAGGCGACTAACTATGGCTACACCTTC. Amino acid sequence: CAIRRQATNYGYTF.